Included here is one TCR beta chain sequence, with context. Its antigen is unidentified. Patients who underwent sequencing had shown CD8+CD57+ cell expansion by flow cytometry. The patients all had a severe acquired aplastic anemia diagnosis. This specimen comes from a study of CD8+CD57+ T cells in acquired aplastic anemia. Study observations and caveats: Any difference that existed in CD8+ Simpson's diversity between patients and controls was not significant.

Investigators profiled TCR beta VDJ and CDR3 from genomic DNA template. TCRdb re-called the reads through MiXCR, storing one row per CDR3 protein. The sample contains 200,000 or so distinct CDR3 sequences, about half of which appear only once. Per germline, CDR1 SGHRS and CDR2 YFSETQ. Trimming took 0 bases from V and 0 from J, leaving 11 bases between them. The CDR3 covers 16 residues. This TCR was recovered from a human donor with aplastic anemia. Sequenced: sorted CD4+, CD8+, or CD8+CD57+ T cells (not recorded which) from PBMCs. This chain links TRBV5-1 with TRBJ2-3; D possibly corresponds to TRBD2 (7 bases). Here the CDR3 DNA reads TGCGCCAGCAGCTTGGACGGGGGGCACAGCACAGATACGCAGTATTTT. Protein sequence: CASSLDGGHSTDTQYF.